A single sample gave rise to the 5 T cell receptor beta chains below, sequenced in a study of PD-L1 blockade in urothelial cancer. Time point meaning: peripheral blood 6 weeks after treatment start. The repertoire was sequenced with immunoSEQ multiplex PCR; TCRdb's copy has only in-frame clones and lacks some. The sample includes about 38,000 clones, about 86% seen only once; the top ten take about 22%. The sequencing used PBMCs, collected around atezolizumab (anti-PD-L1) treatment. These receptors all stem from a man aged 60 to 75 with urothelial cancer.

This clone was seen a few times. The CDR3 region has the DNA TGTGCCAGCAGTGAGAGACCCGGGGGCACTGAAGCTTTCTTT. As protein: CASSERPGGTEAFF. The chain recombines TRBV2 with TRBJ1-1; TRBD1 might be the D (5 bases). V lost 3 bases, J lost 4 bases, and 12 bases lay in between. Germline V gene sequence: CDR1 SNHLY, CDR2 FYNNEI. The CDR3 extends over 14 amino acids.

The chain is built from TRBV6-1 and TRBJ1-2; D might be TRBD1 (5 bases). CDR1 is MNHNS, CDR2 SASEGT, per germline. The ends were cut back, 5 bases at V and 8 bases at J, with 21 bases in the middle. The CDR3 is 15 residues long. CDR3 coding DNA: TGTGCCAGCAGTCCAACGTGGACGGCCCCAGGGGGCTACACCTTC. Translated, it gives CASSPTWTAPGGYTF.

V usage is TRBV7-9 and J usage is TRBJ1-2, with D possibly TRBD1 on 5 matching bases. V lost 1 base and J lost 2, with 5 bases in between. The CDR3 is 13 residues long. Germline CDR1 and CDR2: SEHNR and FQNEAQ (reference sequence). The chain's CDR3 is CASSLGQNYGYTF. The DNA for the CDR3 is TGTGCCAGCAGCTTAGGACAGAACTATGGCTACACCTTC.

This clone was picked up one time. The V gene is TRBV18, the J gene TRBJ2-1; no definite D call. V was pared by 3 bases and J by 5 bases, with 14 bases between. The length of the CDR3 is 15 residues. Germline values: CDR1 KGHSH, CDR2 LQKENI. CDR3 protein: CASSPEATRNNEQFF. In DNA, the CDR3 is TGTGCCAGCTCACCTGAGGCGACCCGTAACAATGAGCAGTTCTTC. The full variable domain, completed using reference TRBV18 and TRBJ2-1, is NAGVMQNPRHLVRRRGQEARLRCSPMKGHSHVYWYRQLPEEGLKFMVYLQKENIIDESGMPKERFSAEFPKEGPSILRIQQVVRGDSAAYFCASSPEATRNNEQFFGPGTRLTVL.

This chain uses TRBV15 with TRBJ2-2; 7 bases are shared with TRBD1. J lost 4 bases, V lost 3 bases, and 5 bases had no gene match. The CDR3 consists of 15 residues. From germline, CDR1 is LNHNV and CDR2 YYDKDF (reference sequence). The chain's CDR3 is CATSRENRGTGELFF. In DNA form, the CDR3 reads TGTGCCACCAGCAGGGAGAACAGGGGCACCGGGGAGCTGTTTTTT.